These 23 T cell receptor beta chains originate from one sample sequenced in a study of cytomegalovirus exposure and HLA in healthy donors. TCRdb keeps only in-frame clones here, not all; method: immunoSEQ multiplex PCR. The repertoire holds around 100,000 clones, approximately 94% seen once, with roughly 0.82% in the top ten. The sequenced sample consisted of PBMCs. Receptors were obtained from a woman aged 18-35 years in good health and CMV-seronegative.

V is TRBV6-5 and J is TRBJ2-5; 8 bases map to TRBD1. V lost 4 bases and J lost 5; bases outside the gene matches: 6. Germline loops: CDR1 MNHEY, CDR2 SVGAGI. The CDR3 covers 14 residues. CDR3 coding DNA: TGTGCCAGCAGTTCGGGACAGGCGCCCGAGACCCAGTACTTC. This encodes CASSSGQAPETQYF.

The CDR3 DNA is TGCGCCAGCAGCCAAGAAGTAGCTTATAGCAATCAGCCCCAGCATTTT. The encoded protein is CASSQEVAYSNQPQHF. This chain joins TRBV4-3 and TRBJ1-5; D gene ambiguous. The CDR3 is made up of 16 amino acids. Between the trimmed V and J ends, which lost 0 bases and 0 bases, there was a span of 9 bases. The germline V gene has CDR1 LGHNA and CDR2 YSLEER.

The chain couples TRBV29-1 to TRBJ1-2, with 8 bases aligning to TRBD1. The CDR3 runs 14 residues. Germline V gene data show CDR1 as SQVTM and CDR2 as ANQGSEA. V shed 7 bases, J shed 5 bases, and the junction held 12 bases outside the gene matches. This CDR3 is CSGSRDRSKYGYTF. For the CDR3, the DNA is TGCAGCGGAAGCCGGGACAGGTCCAAATATGGCTACACCTTC. The entire variable domain, with the rest obtained from reference TRBV29-1 and TRBJ1-2, is as follows: SAVISQKPSRDICQRGTSLTIQCQVDSQVTMMFWYRQQPGQSLTLIATANQGSEATYESGFVIDKFPISRPNLTFSTLTVSNMSPEDSSIYLCSGSRDRSKYGYTFGSGTRLTVV.

The V and J genes are TRBV19 and TRBJ1-4, with D maybe TRBD1 (5 bases). The V end lost 5 bases, the J end lost 8 bases, and 21 bases lay between the germline ends. CDR3 length equals 16 residues. CDR1 LNHDA and CDR2 SQIVND come from the germline V gene (reference sequence). The CDR3 DNA reads TGTGCCAGTAGTTTCAACGCCCAGGGTTCCGTAGAAAAACTGTTTTTT. This sequence encodes CASSFNAQGSVEKLFF.

The chain uses TRBV7-6 and TRBJ1-2; TRBD1 might be the D (6 bases). Looked up from germline, CDR1 is SGHVS and CDR2 is FNYEAQ. The germline V and J ends were trimmed by 4 bases and 5 bases, with 11 bases remaining between them. CDR3 length: 13 residues. The CDR3, as DNA: TGTGCCAGCAGCTCCGGGACAAAGTATGGCTACACCTTC. Translated: CASSSGTKYGYTF. The full variable domain, its missing parts supplied by reference TRBV7-6 and TRBJ1-2, is GAGVSQSPRYKVTKRGQDVALRCDPISGHVSLYWYRQALGQGPEFLTYFNYEAQQDKSGLPNDRFSAERPEGSISTLTIQRTEQRDSAMYRCASSSGTKYGYTFGSGTRLTVV.

The CDR3 loop reads CAWSQLAGGGSYEQYF. CDR3 DNA: TGTGCCTGGAGCCAACTAGCGGGGGGAGGGTCCTACGAGCAGTACTTC. This chain joins TRBV30 and TRBJ2-7; 12 nucleotides agree with TRBD2. Trimming removed 3 bases from V and 1 base from J; junction bases left unmatched: 7. CDR1 and CDR2 from the germline V gene are GTSNPN and SVGIG (reference sequence). The CDR3 extends over 16 amino acids. The full variable domain, its missing parts supplied by reference TRBV30 and TRBJ2-7, is SQTIHQWPATLVQPVGSPLSLECTVEGTSNPNLYWYRQAAGRGLQLLFYSVGIGQISSEVPQNLSASRPQDRQFILSSKKLLLSDSGFYLCAWSQLAGGGSYEQYFGPGTRLTVT.

V usage is TRBV9 and J usage is TRBJ1-4; TRBD1 might be the D (5 bases). V lost 2 bases and J 4 bases, leaving 15 bases between the germline ends. This CDR3 comprises 16 residues. In germline, CDR1 is SGDLS, CDR2 YYNGEE. The chain's CDR3 is CASSVTGGYGNEKLFF. CDR3 nucleotides: TGTGCCAGCAGCGTGACGGGGGGATACGGTAATGAAAAACTGTTTTTT.

The chain carries TRBV19 and TRBJ2-2; 10 nucleotides line up with TRBD2. The CDR3 extends over 14 amino acids. CDR1 and CDR2 from the germline V gene are LNHDA and SQIVND (reference sequence). The V gene end was trimmed by 8 bases and the J gene end by 5 bases; junction bases not matched to a gene: 5. The CDR3, as DNA: TGTGCCAGTGAACTAGCGGGACGGACCGGGGAGCTGTTTTTT. This encodes CASELAGRTGELFF.

This chain links TRBV5-1 with TRBJ2-6; D may be TRBD1 (6 bases). CDR1 and CDR2 from the germline V gene are SGHRS and YFSETQ. V lost 4 bases and J lost 0, with 20 bases in between. CDR3 size: 19 residues. CDR3 nucleotide sequence: TGCGCCAGCAGCGTCAGGGGCTTGGGTGGTGGCTCTGGGGCCAACGTCCTGACTTTC. This translates into CASSVRGLGGGSGANVLTF.

This clone was observed once. The chain recombines TRBV4-2 with TRBJ1-6; D is unclear. CDR1 LGHNA and CDR2 YNFKEQ come from the germline V gene. Trimming removed 0 bases at V and 7 bases at J, with 7 bases between. The CDR3 contains 14 residues. Here the CDR3 reads CASSQEGGNSPLHF. Here the CDR3 DNA reads TGTGCCAGCAGCCAAGAGGGCGGGAATTCACCCCTCCACTTT.

The chain is built from TRBV5-1 and TRBJ2-2, with a weak D call TRBD1 (6 bases). V gave up 7 bases and J gave up 4 bases, with 14 bases separating them. The germline V gene encodes CDR1 SGHRS and CDR2 YFSETQ. CDR3 length equals 14 residues. This CDR3 is CASRRTVPTGELFF. DNA of the CDR3: TGCGCCAGCCGAAGGACAGTCCCCACCGGGGAGCTGTTTTTT.

The rearrangement links TRBV7-9 to TRBJ1-6; 8 bases fit TRBD1. The V segment lost 5 bases and the J segment 6 bases; nucleotides outside the gene matches: 9. Germline CDR1 SEHNR, CDR2 FQNEAQ (reference sequence). The CDR3 has 16 amino acids. The DNA of the CDR3 is TGTGCCAGCAGCCCCCCCCAGGGGGCGTCTAATTCACCCCTCCACTTT. Translated: CASSPPQGASNSPLHF.

On this clone: Other DNA sequences in this sample translate to the same CDR3. The rearrangement joins TRBV7-2 to TRBJ2-3, with a tentative D call TRBD2 (6 bases). Germline loops: CDR1 SGHTA, CDR2 FQGNSA. The V and J ends lost 5 bases and 3 bases respectively, with 12 bases between them. This CDR3 region has 14 residues. The CDR3 loop reads CASSPGLATDTQYF. The CDR3 DNA follows: TGTGCCAGCAGCCCGGGACTGGCAACAGATACGCAGTATTTT.

The rearrangement links TRBV14 to TRBJ1-1, with D tentatively TRBD1 (5 bases). Trimming pared 2 bases from V and 2 bases from J, leaving 9 bases between. The CDR3 is 14 amino acids. CDR1 and CDR2 from the germline V gene are SGHDN and FVKESK. This CDR3 is CASSQWGVNTEAFF. CDR3 DNA: TGTGCCAGCAGCCAATGGGGGGTAAACACTGAAGCTTTCTTT.

V gene TRBV19 combines with J gene TRBJ1-1, with D unresolved. This CDR3 is built from 13 residues. V was cut by 3 bases and J by 4 bases, with 9 bases left in between. Per germline, CDR1 LNHDA and CDR2 SQIVND (reference sequence). The CDR3, as DNA: TGTGCCAGTAGTATGTCCGGGAGCACTGAAGCTTTCTTT. It is translated as CASSMSGSTEAFF. Looking up the rest from reference TRBV19 and TRBJ1-1 gives the full variable domain: DGGITQSPKYLFRKEGQNVTLSCEQNLNHDAMYWYRQDPGQGLRLIYYSQIVNDFQKGDIAEGYSVSREKKESFPLTVTSAQKNPTAFYLCASSMSGSTEAFFGQGTRLTVV.

V and J are TRBV2 and TRBJ2-1; TRBD2 agrees at 9 bases. Germline trimming cut 10 bases from V and 6 bases from J; bases unmatched to any gene: 10. This CDR3 is 14 amino acids long. Germline values: CDR1 SNHLY, CDR2 FYNNEI. CDR3 DNA sequence: TGTGCCACCGCGAAGGGACTAGCTTCCAATGAGCAGTTCTTC. Protein product: CATAKGLASNEQFF.

The chain is built from TRBV11-2 and TRBJ2-7, with 9 bases identical to TRBD2. The CDR3 length is 16 residues. CDR1 SGHAT and CDR2 FQNNGV come from the germline V gene. With 5 bases clipped from V and 3 bases from J, the junction kept 11 bases outside the gene matches. The DNA of the CDR3 is TGTGCCAGCAGCGTACTTGCCGGGACTAGCAGCTACGAGCAGTACTTC. It encodes CASSVLAGTSSYEQYF. Full variable domain (remainder filled in from reference TRBV11-2 and TRBJ2-7): EAGVAQSPRYKIIEKRQSVAFWCNPISGHATLYWYQQILGQGPKLLIQFQNNGVVDDSQLPKDRFSAERLKGVDSTLKIQPAKLEDSAVYLCASSVLAGTSSYEQYFGPGTRLTVT.

J is TRBJ2-1 and V is TRBV11-2; no reliable D call. Germline CDR1 SGHAT, CDR2 FQNNGV. V was shortened by 1 base and J by 13 bases, with 11 bases between the two germline ends. The CDR3 has 12 amino acids. The CDR3 spells CASSLGAPHQFF. CDR3 sequence (DNA): TGTGCCAGCAGCTTAGGGGCCCCGCACCAGTTCTTC. Full variable domain (missing parts from reference TRBV11-2 and TRBJ2-1): EAGVAQSPRYKIIEKRQSVAFWCNPISGHATLYWYQQILGQGPKLLIQFQNNGVVDDSQLPKDRFSAERLKGVDSTLKIQPAKLEDSAVYLCASSLGAPHQFFGPGTRLTVL.

V and J are TRBV2 and TRBJ2-4, with 12 nucleotides matching TRBD2. V was clipped by 6 bases and J by 6 bases; unmatched bases: 12. The length of the CDR3 is 17 residues. In germline, CDR1 is SNHLY, CDR2 FYNNEI. The CDR3 DNA reads as TGTGCCAGCAGGCGGACTAGCGGGATCCCTGGGGTAAACATTCAGTACTTC. It translates to CASRRTSGIPGVNIQYF.

This clone was recorded a few times. Here the CDR3 reads CASSLAGTGGETQYF. The CDR3 DNA follows: TGTGCCAGCAGCTTAGCGGGGACAGGAGGAGAGACCCAGTACTTC. The J gene is TRBJ2-5, the V gene TRBV7-3; TRBD1 matches at 8 bases. V lost 2 bases and J lost 4; bases outside the gene matches: 6. The CDR3 has 15 residues. The V gene's germline CDR1 is SGHTA and CDR2 FQGTGA.

The genes are TRBV19 and TRBJ2-5; TRBD1 aligns across 11 bases. CDR3 length equals 14 residues. V lost 4 bases to trimming and J lost 5 bases; unmatched junction nucleotides: 3. Looked up from germline, CDR1 is LNHDA and CDR2 is SQIVND (reference sequence). The CDR3, as DNA: TGTGCCAGTAGTAGGACAGGGGGCTTGGAGACCCAGTACTTC. Its protein is CASSRTGGLETQYF.

J is TRBJ1-5 and V is TRBV4-1; a weak D match, TRBD1 (6 bases). CDR1 MGHRA and CDR2 YSYEKL come from the germline V gene. V shed 0 bases and J shed 2 bases, with 17 bases lying between them. This CDR3 contains 18 residues. CDR3 region: CASSQDHIVQGGNQPQHF. CDR3 sequence (DNA): TGCGCCAGCAGCCAAGACCATATCGTACAGGGAGGCAATCAGCCCCAGCATTTT.

The chain recombines TRBV9 with TRBJ1-3; the D is unclear. This CDR3 has 15 residues. Deletions cut 4 bases from V and 0 bases from J, with 11 bases between. Per germline, CDR1 SGDLS and CDR2 YYNGEE. The chain's CDR3 is CASSPRERSGNTIYF. The DNA of the CDR3 is TGTGCCAGCAGCCCCCGGGAACGCTCTGGAAACACCATATATTTT.